This T cell receptor beta chain was profiled in a study of shared clonotypes between healthy human individuals. Study-wide background: Researchers assigned three CD4 naive, three CD4 memory, two CD8 naive and one CD8 memory plate to each donor. Broader study findings: Large sequencing depth failed to make sorted-subset sequencing complete, rarefaction showed. Deeper or shallower sequencing was expected to change how clonotypes are shared among donors.

Some 30,000 T cell genomes (approximately 210 ng DNA) went into each sorted-subset replicate. The method was immunoSEQ multiplex PCR; TCRdb's version includes in-frame clones alone and lacks a portion of them. The sample records 1.5 million to 2.5 million clones, roughly 95% being singletons. Remarks on this clone: Its specificity is not known.

Terminally differentiated effector memory CD45RA+ cells were left out of the naive CD8 fraction, which was CD45RO-negative and positively selected for CCR7. The CDR3 consists of 16 residues. After removal of 5 bases from V and 3 bases from J, the junction contained 6 bases not matched to a gene. Germline V gene sequence: CDR1 PRHDT, CDR2 FYEKMQ (reference sequence). The sequencing input was naive CD8+ T cells sorted from blood. The receptor's source is a young man in good health. This chain links TRBV13 with TRBJ1-6; TRBD1 matches 8 bases. For the CDR3, the DNA is TGTGCCAGCAGCCCCGGACAGGGATACTATAATTCACCCCTCCACTTT. Translating gives CASSPGQGYYNSPLHF. The whole variable domain, filled in from reference TRBV13 and TRBJ1-6, reads AAGVIQSPRHLIKEKRETATLKCYPIPRHDTVYWYQQGPGQDPQFLISFYEKMQSDKGSIPDRFSAQQFSDYHSELNMSSLELGDSALYFCASSPGQGYYNSPLHFGNGTRLTVT.